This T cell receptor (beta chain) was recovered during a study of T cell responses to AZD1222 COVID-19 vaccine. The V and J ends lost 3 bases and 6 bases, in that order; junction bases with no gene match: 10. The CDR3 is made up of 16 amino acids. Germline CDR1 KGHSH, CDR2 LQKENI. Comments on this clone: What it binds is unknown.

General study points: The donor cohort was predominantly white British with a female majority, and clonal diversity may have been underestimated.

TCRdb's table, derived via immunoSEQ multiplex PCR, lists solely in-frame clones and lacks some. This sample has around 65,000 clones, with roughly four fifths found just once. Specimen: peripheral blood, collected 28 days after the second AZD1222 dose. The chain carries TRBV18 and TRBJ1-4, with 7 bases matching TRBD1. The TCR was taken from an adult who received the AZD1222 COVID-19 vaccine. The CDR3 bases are TGTGCCAGCTCACCCAGACAGGGCGTAGTCGATGAAAAACTGTTTTTT. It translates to CASSPRQGVVDEKLFF.